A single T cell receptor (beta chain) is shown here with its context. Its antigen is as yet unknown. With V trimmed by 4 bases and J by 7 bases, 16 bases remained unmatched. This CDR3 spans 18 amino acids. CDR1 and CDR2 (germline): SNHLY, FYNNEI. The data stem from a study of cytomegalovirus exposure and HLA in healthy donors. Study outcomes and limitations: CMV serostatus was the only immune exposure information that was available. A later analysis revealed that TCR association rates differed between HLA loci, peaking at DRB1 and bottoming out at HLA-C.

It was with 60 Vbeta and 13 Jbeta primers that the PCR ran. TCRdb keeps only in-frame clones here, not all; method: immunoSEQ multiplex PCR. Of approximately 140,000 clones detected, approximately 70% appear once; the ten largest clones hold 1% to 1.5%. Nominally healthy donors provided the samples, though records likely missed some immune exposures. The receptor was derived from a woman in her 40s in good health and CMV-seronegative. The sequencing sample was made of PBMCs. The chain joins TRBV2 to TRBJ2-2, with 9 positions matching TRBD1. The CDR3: CASSGISGTGGWNGELFF. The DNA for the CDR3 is TGTGCCAGCAGTGGGATTTCAGGAACAGGGGGCTGGAACGGGGAGCTGTTTTTT.